The rows below give T cell receptor beta chains drawn from one sample of a study of T cell repertoires in cytomegalovirus infection. TCRdb called the reads again in MiXCR, with one record for every CDR3 protein. Here the sample spans about 270,000 distinct CDR3 sequences, approximately 22% being singletons. For these TCRs, the target antigens are not known. The sample consisted of cultured PBMCs, taken from culture after CMV antigen stimulation. The source of these receptors is a human donor in good health (CMV status not recorded). Some clones in this sample may be carry-over from other donors' samples. Both conserved end residues are part of each CDR3. Each record gives: V gene, D gene, J gene, clone size, CDR3 protein, CDR3 DNA. A D gene is named only where the DNA matches it firmly. Rows may omit the clone size; those that give it use once, few, many or a size class.

v_gene: TRBV12-3/TRBV12-4; d_gene: -; j_gene: TRBJ2-2; abundance: many; CDR3aa: CASSRGASDTGELFF; CDR3nt: TGTGCCAGCAGCCGGGGGGCTAGTGACACCGGGGAGCTGTTTTTT
v_gene: TRBV2; d_gene: TRBD2; j_gene: TRBJ2-5; abundance: many; CDR3aa: CASSEGTSGRQYF; CDR3nt: TGTGCCAGCAGTGAGGGGACTAGCGGGAGACAGTACTTC
v_gene: TRBV7-4; d_gene: TRBD1; j_gene: TRBJ1-1; abundance: -; CDR3aa: CASSLVQGITEAFF; CDR3nt: TGTGCCAGCAGCTTAGTACAGGGGATTACTGAAGCTTTCTTT
v_gene: TRBV12-3/TRBV12-4; d_gene: -; j_gene: TRBJ2-1; abundance: few; CDR3aa: CASSFLGRGFF; CDR3nt: TGTGCCAGCAGTTTTTTAGGCCGGGGGTTCTTC
v_gene: TRBV7-6; d_gene: -; j_gene: TRBJ1-1; abundance: -; CDR3aa: CASIAATPNTEAFF; CDR3nt: TGTGCCAGCATTGCTGCGACACCGAACACTGAAGCTTTCTTT
v_gene: TRBV7-2; d_gene: TRBD1; j_gene: TRBJ1-5; abundance: many; CDR3aa: CASSFTTGGYQPQHF; CDR3nt: TGTGCCAGCAGTTTTACGACAGGGGGTTATCAGCCCCAGCATTTT
v_gene: TRBV7-3; d_gene: TRBD2; j_gene: TRBJ2-2; abundance: -; CDR3aa: CASSFSGGSTGELFF; CDR3nt: TGTGCCAGCAGCTTTTCGGGAGGGAGCACCGGGGAGCTGTTTTTT
v_gene: TRBV7-2; d_gene: TRBD1; j_gene: TRBJ2-5; abundance: many; CDR3aa: CASSSGQGLKTQYF; CDR3nt: TGTGCCAGCAGCTCGGGACAGGGATTAAAGACCCAGTACTTC
v_gene: TRBV6-5; d_gene: -; j_gene: TRBJ2-1; abundance: -; CDR3aa: CASRRAVFTAGEFF; CDR3nt: TGTGCCAGCAGACGGGCCGTATTTACTGCCGGGGAGTTCTTC
v_gene: TRBV15; d_gene: -; j_gene: TRBJ1-1; abundance: -; CDR3aa: CATSNPDGGAFF; CDR3nt: TGTGCCACCAGCAACCCGGACGGGGGAGCTTTCTTT
v_gene: TRBV7-9; d_gene: -; j_gene: TRBJ2-3; abundance: few; CDR3aa: CASSLDRLVDTQYF; CDR3nt: TGTGCCAGCAGCTTAGACCGGCTAGTGGATACGCAGTATTTT